The clone carrying this TCR beta chain was seen a few times. Its target is unknown. V lost 4 bases to trimming and J lost 4 bases, with 13 bases between them. Germline V gene lookup returns CDR1 GTSNPN and CDR2 SVGIG (reference sequence). This CDR3 spans 13 amino acids. These data belong to a study of OX40 agonist ivuxolimab in advanced cancers. Study-wide results and caveats: Which antigen the expanded peripheral T cells recognized is unknown.

Generated by immunoSEQ multiplex PCR, the TCRdb table keeps only in-frame clones and is missing some. The data hold around 46,000 clones, with approximately 80% observed a single time. The sequences come from CD4+ or CD8+ T cells sorted from blood, collected in a trial of the OX40 agonist ivuxolimab. The chain uses TRBV30 and TRBJ1-2, with D possibly being TRBD1 (5 bases). This sequence originates from an adult with an advanced solid tumor such as melanoma, head and neck, liver or kidney cancer. DNA for the CDR3: TGTGCCTGGAAACTTCAAGGGGTCTATGGCTACACCTTC. This encodes CAWKLQGVYGYTF.